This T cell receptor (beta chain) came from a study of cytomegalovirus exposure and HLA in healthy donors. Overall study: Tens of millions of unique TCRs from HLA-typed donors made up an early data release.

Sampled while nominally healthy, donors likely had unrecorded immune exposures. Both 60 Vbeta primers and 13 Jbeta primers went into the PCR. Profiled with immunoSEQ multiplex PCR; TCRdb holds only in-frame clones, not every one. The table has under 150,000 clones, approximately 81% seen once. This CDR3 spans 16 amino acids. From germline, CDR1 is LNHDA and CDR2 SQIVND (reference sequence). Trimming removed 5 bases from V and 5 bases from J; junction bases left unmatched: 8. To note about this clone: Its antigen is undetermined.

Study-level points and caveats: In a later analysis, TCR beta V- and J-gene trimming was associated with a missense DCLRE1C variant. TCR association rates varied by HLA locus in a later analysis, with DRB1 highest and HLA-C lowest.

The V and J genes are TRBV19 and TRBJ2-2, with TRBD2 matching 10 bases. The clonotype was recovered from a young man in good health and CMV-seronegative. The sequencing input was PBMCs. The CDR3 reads CASSGPGLARTGELFF. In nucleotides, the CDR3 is TGTGCCAGTAGTGGGCCGGGACTAGCGCGAACCGGGGAGCTGTTTTTT.